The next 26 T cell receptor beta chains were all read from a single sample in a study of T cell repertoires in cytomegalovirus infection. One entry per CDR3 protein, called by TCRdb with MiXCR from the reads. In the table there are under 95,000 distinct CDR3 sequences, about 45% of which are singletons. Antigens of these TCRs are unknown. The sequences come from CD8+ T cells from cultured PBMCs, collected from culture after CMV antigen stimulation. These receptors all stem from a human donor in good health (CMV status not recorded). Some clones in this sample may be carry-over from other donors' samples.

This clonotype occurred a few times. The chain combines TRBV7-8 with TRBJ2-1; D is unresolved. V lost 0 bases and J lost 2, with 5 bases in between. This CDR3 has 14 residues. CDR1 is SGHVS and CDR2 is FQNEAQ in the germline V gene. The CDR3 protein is CASSLASAYNEQFF. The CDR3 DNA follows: TGTGCCAGCAGCTTAGCGTCGGCCTACAATGAGCAGTTCTTC.

The CDR3 region is CASSPGTGDYYGYTF. DNA for the CDR3: TGTGCCAGCAGCCCCGGGACAGGGGATTACTATGGCTACACCTTC. The chain carries TRBV7-3 and TRBJ1-2; 10 bases map to TRBD1. CDR3 length equals 15 residues. With V trimmed by 5 bases and J by 3 bases, 6 bases remained unmatched. Germline loops: CDR1 SGHTA, CDR2 FQGTGA.

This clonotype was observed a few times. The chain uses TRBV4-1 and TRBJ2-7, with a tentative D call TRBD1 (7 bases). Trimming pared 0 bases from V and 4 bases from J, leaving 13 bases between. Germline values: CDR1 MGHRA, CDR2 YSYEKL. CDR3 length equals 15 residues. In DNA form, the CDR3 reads TGCGCCAGCAGCCAAGATCAGCAGGGGGGATACGAGCAGTACTTC. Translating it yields CASSQDQQGGYEQYF.

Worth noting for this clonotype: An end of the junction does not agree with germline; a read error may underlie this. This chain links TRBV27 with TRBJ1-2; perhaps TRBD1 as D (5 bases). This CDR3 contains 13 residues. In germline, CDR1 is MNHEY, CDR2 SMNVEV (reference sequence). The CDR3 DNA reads TGTGCCAGCAGTTCTTCCGGGACTTTAGAGGAAGCCTTC. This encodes CASSSSGTLEEAF.

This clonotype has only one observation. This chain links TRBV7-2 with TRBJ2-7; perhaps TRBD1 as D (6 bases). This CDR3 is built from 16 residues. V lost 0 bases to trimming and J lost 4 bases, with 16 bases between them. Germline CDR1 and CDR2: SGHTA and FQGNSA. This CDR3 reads CASSLALTGFSYEQYF. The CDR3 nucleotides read TGTGCCAGCAGCTTAGCTCTGACAGGATTTTCTTACGAGCAGTACTTC.

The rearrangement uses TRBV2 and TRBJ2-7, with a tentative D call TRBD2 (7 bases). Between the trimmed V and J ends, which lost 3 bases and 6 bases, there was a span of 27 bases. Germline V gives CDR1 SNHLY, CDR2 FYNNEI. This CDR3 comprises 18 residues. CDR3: CASSDGLGGALILVEQYF. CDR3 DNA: TGTGCCAGCAGTGATGGACTGGGGGGGGCCCTTATTCTCGTCGAGCAGTACTTC.

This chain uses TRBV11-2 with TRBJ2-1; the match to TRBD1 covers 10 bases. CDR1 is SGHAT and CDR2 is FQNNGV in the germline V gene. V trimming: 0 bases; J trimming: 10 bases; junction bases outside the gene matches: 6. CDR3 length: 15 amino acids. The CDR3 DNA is TGTGCCAGCAGCTTAGAGGGGACAGGGGCTCGGGAGCAGTTCTTC. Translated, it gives CASSLEGTGAREQFF.

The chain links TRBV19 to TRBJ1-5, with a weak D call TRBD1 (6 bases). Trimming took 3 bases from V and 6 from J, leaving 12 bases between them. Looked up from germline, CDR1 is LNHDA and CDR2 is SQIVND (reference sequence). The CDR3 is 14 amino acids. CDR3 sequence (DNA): TGTGCCAGTAGTATTAACAGGGATGGTCAGCCCCAGCATTTT. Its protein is CASSINRDGQPQHF.

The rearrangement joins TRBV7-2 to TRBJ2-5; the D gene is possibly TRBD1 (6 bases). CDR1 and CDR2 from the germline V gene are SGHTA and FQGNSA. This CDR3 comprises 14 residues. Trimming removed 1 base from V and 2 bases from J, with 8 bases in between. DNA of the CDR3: TGTGCCAGCAGCTTAGTGGACAGACAAGAGACCCAGTACTTC. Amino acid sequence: CASSLVDRQETQYF.

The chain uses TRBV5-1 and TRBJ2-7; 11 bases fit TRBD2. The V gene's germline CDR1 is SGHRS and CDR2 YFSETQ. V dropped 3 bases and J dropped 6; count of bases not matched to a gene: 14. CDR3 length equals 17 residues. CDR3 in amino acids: CASSSGLAGGVRPEQYF. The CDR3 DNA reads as TGCGCCAGCAGCTCTGGACTAGCGGGCGGAGTTAGGCCCGAGCAGTACTTC.

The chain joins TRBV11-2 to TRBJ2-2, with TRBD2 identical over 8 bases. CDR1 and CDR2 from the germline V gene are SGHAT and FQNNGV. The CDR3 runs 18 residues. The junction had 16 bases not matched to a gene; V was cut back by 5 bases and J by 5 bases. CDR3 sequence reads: CASSLWGERGRRTGELFF. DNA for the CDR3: TGTGCCAGCAGCCTTTGGGGGGAGCGGGGGCGAAGGACCGGGGAGCTGTTTTTT.

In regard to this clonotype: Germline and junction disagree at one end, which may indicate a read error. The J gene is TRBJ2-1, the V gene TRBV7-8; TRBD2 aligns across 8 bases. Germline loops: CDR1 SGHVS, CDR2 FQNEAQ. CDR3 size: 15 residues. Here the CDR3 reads CSSCAPGLDVGEQFF. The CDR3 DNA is TGTTCCAGCTGCGCTCCGGGACTAGACGTCGGTGAGCAGTTCTTC.

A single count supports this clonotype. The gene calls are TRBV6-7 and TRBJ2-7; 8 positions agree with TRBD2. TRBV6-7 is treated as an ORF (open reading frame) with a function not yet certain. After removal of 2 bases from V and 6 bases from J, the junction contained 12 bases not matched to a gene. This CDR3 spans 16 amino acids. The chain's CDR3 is CASSYPRPGTSSEQYF. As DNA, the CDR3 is TGTGCCAGCAGTTACCCTCGCCCCGGGACTAGTAGCGAGCAGTACTTC.

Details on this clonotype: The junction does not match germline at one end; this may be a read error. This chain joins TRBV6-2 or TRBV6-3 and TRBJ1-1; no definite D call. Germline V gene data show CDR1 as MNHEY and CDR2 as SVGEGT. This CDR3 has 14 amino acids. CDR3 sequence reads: CSSCSPEPNTEDFF. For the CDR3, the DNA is TGTTCCAGCTGTTCCCCAGAACCGAACACTGAAGATTTCTTT.

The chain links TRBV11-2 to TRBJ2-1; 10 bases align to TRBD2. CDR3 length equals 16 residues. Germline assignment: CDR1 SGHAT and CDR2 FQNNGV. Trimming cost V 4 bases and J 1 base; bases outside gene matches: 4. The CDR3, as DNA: TGTGCCAGCAGCTCCATAGCGGGAGGTTCCTACAATGAGCAGTTCTTC. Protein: CASSSIAGGSYNEQFF.

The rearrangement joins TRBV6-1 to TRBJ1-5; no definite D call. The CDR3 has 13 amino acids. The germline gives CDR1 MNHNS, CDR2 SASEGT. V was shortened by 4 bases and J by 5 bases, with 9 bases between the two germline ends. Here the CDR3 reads CASSVREDQPQHF. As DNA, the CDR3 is TGTGCCAGCAGTGTTAGGGAAGATCAGCCCCAGCATTTT.

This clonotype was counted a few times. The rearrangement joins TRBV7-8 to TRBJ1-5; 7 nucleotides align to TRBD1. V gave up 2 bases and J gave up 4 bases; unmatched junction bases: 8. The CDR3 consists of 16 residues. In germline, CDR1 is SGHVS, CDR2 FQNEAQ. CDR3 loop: CASSLSGTETNQPQHF. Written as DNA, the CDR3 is TGTGCCAGCAGCTTATCCGGGACAGAGACGAATCAGCCCCAGCATTTT.

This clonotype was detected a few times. CDR3 residues: CASSSTGPNTEAFF. The CDR3 coding sequence is TGTGCCAGCAGCTCAACGGGACCGAACACTGAAGCTTTCTTT. This chain connects TRBV7-3 to TRBJ1-1; a possible D gene is TRBD1 (5 bases). The CDR3 consists of 14 residues. Germline V gene sequence: CDR1 SGHTA, CDR2 FQGTGA. Deletions cut 4 bases from V and 1 base from J, with 10 bases between.

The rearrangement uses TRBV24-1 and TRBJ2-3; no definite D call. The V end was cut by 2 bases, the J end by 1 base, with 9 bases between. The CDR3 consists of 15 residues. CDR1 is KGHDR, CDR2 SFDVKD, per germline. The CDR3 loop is CATSDWGIGTDTQYF. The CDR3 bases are TGTGCCACCAGTGATTGGGGAATAGGCACAGATACGCAGTATTTT.

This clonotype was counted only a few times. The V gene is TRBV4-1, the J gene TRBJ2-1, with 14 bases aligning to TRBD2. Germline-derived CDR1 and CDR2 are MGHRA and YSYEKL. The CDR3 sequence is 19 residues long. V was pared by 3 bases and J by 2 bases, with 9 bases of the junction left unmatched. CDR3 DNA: TGCGCCAGCAGCCACAGACTAGCGGGAGGGCGATGGACCTACAATGAGCAGTTCTTC. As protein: CASSHRLAGGRWTYNEQFF.

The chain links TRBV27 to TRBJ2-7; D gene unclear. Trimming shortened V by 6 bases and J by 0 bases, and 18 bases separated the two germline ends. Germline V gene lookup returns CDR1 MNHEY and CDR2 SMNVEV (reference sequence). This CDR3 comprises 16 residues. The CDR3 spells CASSYSVGPLSYEQYF. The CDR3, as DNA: TGTGCCAGCAGCTACAGCGTTGGGCCCCTCTCCTACGAGCAGTACTTC.

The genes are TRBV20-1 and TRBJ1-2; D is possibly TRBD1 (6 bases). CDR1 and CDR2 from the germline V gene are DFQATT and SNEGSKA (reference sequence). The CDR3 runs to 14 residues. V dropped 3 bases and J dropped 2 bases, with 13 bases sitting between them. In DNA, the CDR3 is TGCAGTGCTAGGGAAAGCACAGGGAACTATGGCTACACCTTC. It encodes CSARESTGNYGYTF.

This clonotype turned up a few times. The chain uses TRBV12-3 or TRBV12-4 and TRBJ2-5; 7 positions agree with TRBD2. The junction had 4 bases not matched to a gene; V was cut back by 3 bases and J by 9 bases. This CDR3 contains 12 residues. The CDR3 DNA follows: TGTGCCAGCAGTTTTAGCGGGCAGGCCCAGTACTTC. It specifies CASSFSGQAQYF.

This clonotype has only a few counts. CDR3 sequence: CASSLVTETAAVEEAFF. The CDR3 nucleotides are TGTGCCAGCAGCTTAGTAACCGAGACAGCCGCCGTTGAAGAAGCTTTCTTT. The genes are TRBV11-1 and TRBJ1-1; weak D call: TRBD1 (5 bases). Germline V lookup: CDR1 SGHAT, CDR2 FQDESV (reference sequence). The CDR3 loop spans 17 amino acids. V was clipped by 1 base and J by 8 bases, with 23 bases between them.

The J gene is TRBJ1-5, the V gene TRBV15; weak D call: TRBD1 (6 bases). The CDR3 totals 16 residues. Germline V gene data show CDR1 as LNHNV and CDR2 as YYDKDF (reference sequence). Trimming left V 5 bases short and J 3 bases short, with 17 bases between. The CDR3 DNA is TGTGCCACCAGCGACCTAATAAGGGGGAACAATCAGCCCCAGCATTTT. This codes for CATSDLIRGNNQPQHF.

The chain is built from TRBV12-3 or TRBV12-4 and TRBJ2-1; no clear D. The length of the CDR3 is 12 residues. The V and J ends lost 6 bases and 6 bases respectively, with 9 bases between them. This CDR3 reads CASSLRVNEQFF. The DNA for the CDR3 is TGTGCCAGCAGCCTACGGGTCAATGAGCAGTTCTTC.